This TCR beta chain was documented in a study of control samples from healthy donors and cancer patients. Germline CDR1 is LGHDT and CDR2 is YNNKEL (reference sequence). Germline trimming cut 4 bases from V and 7 bases from J; bases unmatched to any gene: 10. The CDR3 runs to 15 residues. Repertoires were generated with immunoSEQ multiplex PCR, while TCRdb's copy carries only in-frame clones and drops some. The sample includes approximately 130,000 clones, about 89% seen only once; the top ten take over 2.5%. The sequencing input was blood. This receptor was obtained from a man aged 55 to 70 in good health. The rearrangement joins TRBV3-1 (or the pseudogene TRBV3-2) to TRBJ2-7, with TRBD1 matching over 10 bases. CDR3 in amino acids: CASSPACDRGREQYF. The CDR3 DNA reads TGTGCCAGCAGCCCGGCCTGCGACAGGGGGCGTGAGCAGTACTTC.